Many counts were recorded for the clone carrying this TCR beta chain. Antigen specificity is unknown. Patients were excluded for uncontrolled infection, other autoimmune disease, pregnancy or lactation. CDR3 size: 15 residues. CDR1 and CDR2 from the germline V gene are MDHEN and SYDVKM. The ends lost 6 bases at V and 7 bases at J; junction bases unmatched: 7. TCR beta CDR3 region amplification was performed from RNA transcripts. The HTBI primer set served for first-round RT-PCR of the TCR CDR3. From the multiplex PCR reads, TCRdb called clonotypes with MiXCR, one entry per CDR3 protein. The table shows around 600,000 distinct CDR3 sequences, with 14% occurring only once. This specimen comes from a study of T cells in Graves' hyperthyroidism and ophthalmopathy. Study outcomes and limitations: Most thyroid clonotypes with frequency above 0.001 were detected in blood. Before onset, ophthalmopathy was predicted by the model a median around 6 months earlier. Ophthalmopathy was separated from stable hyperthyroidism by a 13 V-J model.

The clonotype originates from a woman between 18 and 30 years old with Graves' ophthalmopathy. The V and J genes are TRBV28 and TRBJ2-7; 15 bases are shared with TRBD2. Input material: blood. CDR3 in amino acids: CASSIPGTSGREQYF. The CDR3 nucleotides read TGTGCCAGCAGCATACCCGGGACTAGCGGGAGGGAGCAGTACTTC.